This TCR beta chain is from a study of T cell responses to AZD1222 COVID-19 vaccine. General study results and limits: Regions left unmutated in variants are reportedly the target of nearly half of spike-specific TCRs. Repertoire sampling happened only post peak T cell response. Clonal diversity was possibly underestimated, and the donors were mostly white British, with more females. Along spike, vaccine-associated CD4 TCRs were found throughout, with dominance at 160-218 and 743-854.

Trimming cost V 3 bases and J 8 bases, with 13 bases left between them. The CDR3 loop spans 13 amino acids. Germline values: CDR1 MNHEY, CDR2 SVGAGI. A remark on this clone: Antigen specificity is unknown.

Using immunoSEQ multiplex PCR, the repertoire was profiled, and TCRdb retains in-frame clones only, with some absent. The sample has about 60,000 clones; roughly 85% are singletons. The clonotype comes from an adult in good health. The sequencing here drew on peripheral blood, taken on day 0 of AZD1222 vaccination. The chain is built from TRBV6-5 and TRBJ1-2; maybe TRBD1 (5 bases). The DNA of the CDR3 is TGTGCCAGCAGTTATGGGGCCTCCCGGGGCTACACCTTC. Its translation: CASSYGASRGYTF.